These 2 T cell receptor beta chains came from one sample sequenced in a study of blood T cell repertoires in COVID-19. Produced via immunoSEQ multiplex PCR; TCRdb's table is partial and in-frame only. The sample shows approximately 240,000 clones, roughly 87% of them seen only once. The sequenced sample was peripheral blood. All receptors come from a woman aged 18-29 years who had recovered from COVID-19.

In its sample, this clone was seen many times. This rearrangement joins TRBV12-3 or TRBV12-4 to TRBJ2-2; D remains unclear. This CDR3 comprises 12 residues. The germline V and J ends were trimmed by 11 bases and 6 bases, with 13 bases remaining between them. CDR3 nucleotide sequence: TGTGCCGTTAAAGCCGTCGCCGGGGAGCTGTTTTTT. Its translation is CAVKAVAGELFF.

CDR3 sequence: CASSLRASGNSPLHF. CDR3 in DNA: TGTGCCAGCAGTTTACGGGCTTCGGGGAATTCACCCCTCCACTTT. The J gene is TRBJ1-6, the V gene TRBV7-3; no reliable D call. CDR1 SGHTA and CDR2 FQGTGA come from the germline V gene. V was pared by 6 bases and J by 7 bases, with 16 bases between. This CDR3 is built from 15 residues.